This T cell receptor (beta chain) was recorded in a study of CD8 T cells in Susac syndrome. Germline V gene data show CDR1 as DFQATT and CDR2 as SNEGSKA (reference sequence). CDR3 length: 14 amino acids. The V gene end was trimmed by 4 bases and the J gene end by 1 base; junction bases not matched to a gene: 3. Random hexamers were used to reverse transcribe an amount of about 0.45 to 1 ug RNA. Each CDR3 protein is one row after TCRdb ran MiXCR on the immunoSEQ multiplex PCR reads. The table includes around 100,000 distinct CDR3 sequences, 95% detected once. The clonotype originates from a human donor with Susac syndrome. The gene calls are TRBV20-1 and TRBJ2-1, with 8 bases fitting TRBD2. The sequenced material came from CD8+ T cells from PBMCs. As DNA, the CDR3 is TGCAGTGCTAAACTAGCGGCGTCCTACAATGAGCAGTTCTTC. This encodes CSAKLAASYNEQFF.